This T cell receptor beta chain was identified during a study of blood T cells in healthy people across ages (dated by TCRdb to the mid-2010s). Looking at the study overall: Template switching captured roughly one uniquely barcoded TCR beta cDNA molecule per two T cells in model experiments. Using the same blood draw, the study looked at two additional independent replicas of 1 million unique cDNA reads for two donors, one aged 18 to 30 and the other aged 80 or older. The study measured age-related changes in TCR beta repertoire diversity using deep sequencing normalized with unique cDNA molecular identifiers. The donors were split into four age groups: young (average around 16 years), middle-aged (more than 35), aged (over 55) and long-lived (more than 80). To avoid experimental bias, donors of different ages were distributed randomly across sequencing lanes.

The library was obtained by 5' RACE. Sequencing used an Illumina HiSeq 2500. The second PCR ran for roughly 7 to 11 cycles and used a J-beta primer mix along with a sample-barcoded 5' primer. Each TCR beta cDNA molecule received a unique molecular identifier from a template-switch 5' adaptor carrying 12 random nucleotides. At least 2.5 million CDR3-containing paired-end reads were obtained from each sample. First-strand cDNA was synthesized from all RNA with the Mint cDNA synthesis kit, primed by a TRBC-specific oligonucleotide. Following uracil-DNA glycosylase treatment, a first 18-cycle PCR with universal primers M1SS and BC2_uni_R was performed on all cDNA. In the paper's pipeline: Normalization of each sample was performed by random selection of 1 million high-quality reads, each carrying a distinct molecular identifier. Instead of being binned into consensus sequences, reads with shared molecular identifiers were discarded. MiTCR, run with a Q25 quality threshold and the strictest error-elimination algorithm, handled CDR3 identification, clonotype clustering and error correction. A nonparametric unseen species model with Euler transformation was used to estimate a lower bound on total TCR beta diversity. The raw public data were reprocessed by TCRdb itself: fastp quality trimming at Q25, MiXCR clonotype calling, in-frame beta chains only. Rows with one shared CDR3 protein collapse into an entry with the most common genes and DNA. The V and J calls follow TCRdb's processing rather than the paper's. The sample contains about 670,000 distinct CDR3 sequences, roughly 41% of them found a single time. The ten largest clones add up to around 30% of the sample.

Donors were a few dozen systemically healthy Caucasian individuals from Russia aged roughly 6 to 95 years. Each donor gave roughly 9.5 milliliters of peripheral blood, collected into EDTA-treated Vacutainer tubes. Ficoll-Paque density-gradient centrifugation was used to isolate PBMCs, with at least 6.5 million per sample. Trizol reagent was used to extract total RNA from PBMCs, with at least 5 micrograms per sample. For every donor, an aliquot of PBMCs went through flow cytometry to measure the percentages of naive CD45RAhigh/CD27high T cells. CDR1 and CDR2, looked up from the germline V gene, are SGHVS and FNYEAQ. V ends up 1 base short and J 0 bases short, with an unmatched junction base count of 9. Spanning cysteine to phenylalanine, the CDR3 consists of 17 amino acids. Solely the CDR3 DNA is kept, with 51 bases framed from the first base. Note on this clonotype: Which antigen it targets is not known. Base qualities are not recorded, but no much larger clone differs from it by a single base.

Summary of the overall study and its limitations: The percentage of naive T cells measured by flow cytometry correlated strongly with observed TCR beta diversity. Observed TCR beta diversity per million T cells fell roughly linearly with age, and a significant reduction was already apparent by age around 36. Compared with the aged group, more naive CD4+ T cells, fewer expanded clones and increased TCR diversity were shown by the long-lived group, suggesting age selection. Because the CMV infection status of the donors was unknown, age-related changes in expanded clonotypes may potentially have been confounded. Estimates of total diversity based on one million sequenced T cells were regarded as lower bounds and as underestimates. Because profiling used bulk unsorted PBMCs, naive and antigen-experienced compartments could not be compared conclusively.

This clonotype was obtained from an elderly man in good health. The chain couples TRBV7-6 to TRBJ2-7, with 7 middle bases fitting TRBD2. Sequencing was carried out using blood. The CDR3 loop reads CASSLVSGASGSYEQYF. The DNA sequence reads TGTGCCAGCAGCTTAGTATCCGGCGCTAGCGGCTCCTACGAGCAGTACTTC.